The 8 T cell receptor beta chains given below trace back to one sample, sequenced in a study of cytomegalovirus exposure and HLA in healthy donors. The PCR contained 60 Vbeta and 13 Jbeta primers. Repertoires were generated with immunoSEQ multiplex PCR, while TCRdb's copy carries only in-frame clones and drops some. The profile shows 100,000 to 150,000 clones, approximately 80% of them singletons. The sequencing sample was made of PBMCs. The receptors were sampled from a human donor in good health.

The CDR3 coding sequence is TGCGCCAGCAGCAGCGAACAGGGGTCAAGCGAGCAGTACTTC. Protein: CASSSEQGSSEQYF. The rearrangement uses TRBV5-1 and TRBJ2-7; 7 nucleotides match TRBD1. The length of the CDR3 is 14 residues. Germline CDR1 SGHRS, CDR2 YFSETQ. V gave up 4 bases and J gave up 6 bases; unmatched junction bases: 10.

The CDR3 loop reads CASSKTSGGDTQYF. The DNA of the CDR3 is TGCGCCAGCAGTAAAACTAGCGGGGGAGATACGCAGTATTTT. The chain joins TRBV10-2 to TRBJ2-3, with TRBD2 identical over 11 bases. Germline CDR1 WSHSY, CDR2 SAAADI. The CDR3 runs 14 residues. V trimming: 5 bases; J trimming: 5 bases; junction bases outside the gene matches: 3.

This clone was seen a single time. This chain joins TRBV14 and TRBJ2-1; TRBD2 matches at 8 bases. V lost 1 base and J lost 3; bases outside the gene matches: 2. The CDR3 spans 15 residues. The germline CDR1 and CDR2 sequences are SGHDN and FVKESK. The CDR3 nucleotides are TGTGCCAGCAGCCAAGTAACTAGCGGCTACAATGAGCAGTTCTTC. Amino acids: CASSQVTSGYNEQFF.

The chain employs TRBV9 and TRBJ2-7, with D perhaps TRBD1 (6 bases). With 0 bases removed from V and 1 base from J, the gap between germline ends came to 8 bases. CDR3 size: 14 residues. Germline CDR1 is SGDLS and CDR2 is YYNGEE. The CDR3 DNA is TGTGCCAGCAGCGTAGGTGACAGGTCCTACGAGCAGTACTTC. It codes for CASSVGDRSYEQYF. Complete variable domain (other parts from reference TRBV9 and TRBJ2-7): DSGVTQTPKHLITATGQRVTLRCSPRSGDLSVYWYQQSLDQGLQFLIQYYNGEERAKGNILERFSAQQFPDLHSELNLSSLELGDSALYFCASSVGDRSYEQYFGPGTRLTVT.

To note about this clone: A junction boundary mismatches the germline segment, possibly from a read error. This chain links TRBV20-1 with TRBJ2-5; D gene ambiguous. Germline CDR1 and CDR2: DFQATT and SNEGSKA (reference sequence). This CDR3 comprises 8 residues. In nucleotides, the CDR3 is TGCAGTGCTAGTCCAACGGACTTC. Its translation is CSASPTDF.

The chain couples TRBV7-2 to TRBJ2-2; a possible D gene is TRBD1 (6 bases). From germline, CDR1 is SGHTA and CDR2 FQGNSA. The CDR3 contains 17 residues. V lost 3 bases and J lost 7, with 21 bases in between. CDR3 sequence reads: CASSLVTGSGRGGELFF. CDR3 DNA: TGTGCCAGCAGCTTGGTGACAGGATCGGGGCGAGGCGGGGAGCTGTTTTTT.

This clone was picked up a small number of times. V gene TRBV7-2 combines with J gene TRBJ2-7, with D possibly TRBD1 on 6 matching bases. There are 14 residues in the CDR3. With 5 bases removed from V and 6 bases from J, the gap between germline ends came to 17 bases. Germline CDR1 reads SGHTA; CDR2 reads FQGNSA. CDR3 sequence: CASSIGQGGSEQYF. The CDR3 nucleotides read TGTGCCAGCAGCATCGGGCAAGGGGGATCCGAGCAGTACTTC.

The chain employs TRBV6-5 and TRBJ1-2; D remains unclear. Trimming left V 6 bases short and J 5 bases short, with 13 bases between. This CDR3 comprises 13 residues. Germline CDR1 MNHEY, CDR2 SVGAGI. CDR3 sequence (DNA): TGTGCCAGCAGGAGGGATTTGCGGTATGGCTACACCTTC. Protein: CASRRDLRYGYTF.